This T cell receptor (beta chain) was identified in a study of vaccination effects on CD4 cells after COVID-19. The assay was immunoSEQ multiplex PCR, and TCRdb's table has in-frame clones only and misses some. The sample carries tens of thousands of clones, approximately 73% recorded once. This clone was detected only a few times. What it binds is unknown. Researchers isolated CD4+ T cells once less than twelve days of culture had elapsed. Two doses of either BNT162b2 or mRNA-1273 were given to each participant. The CDR3 extends over 18 amino acids. CDR1 SGHTA and CDR2 FQGNSA come from the germline V gene. V was pared by 2 bases and J by 4 bases, with 12 bases of the junction left unmatched.

Specimen: CD4+ T cells from PBMCs cultured without peptide, collected after COVID-19 vaccination. This rearrangement joins TRBV7-2 to TRBJ2-2, with 8 bases matching TRBD1. The clonotype comes from a human donor who received a COVID-19 vaccine. The CDR3 here is CASSLKGRGQILTGELFF. As DNA, the CDR3 is TGTGCCAGCAGCTTAAAAGGCAGGGGGCAAATACTCACCGGGGAGCTGTTTTTT.